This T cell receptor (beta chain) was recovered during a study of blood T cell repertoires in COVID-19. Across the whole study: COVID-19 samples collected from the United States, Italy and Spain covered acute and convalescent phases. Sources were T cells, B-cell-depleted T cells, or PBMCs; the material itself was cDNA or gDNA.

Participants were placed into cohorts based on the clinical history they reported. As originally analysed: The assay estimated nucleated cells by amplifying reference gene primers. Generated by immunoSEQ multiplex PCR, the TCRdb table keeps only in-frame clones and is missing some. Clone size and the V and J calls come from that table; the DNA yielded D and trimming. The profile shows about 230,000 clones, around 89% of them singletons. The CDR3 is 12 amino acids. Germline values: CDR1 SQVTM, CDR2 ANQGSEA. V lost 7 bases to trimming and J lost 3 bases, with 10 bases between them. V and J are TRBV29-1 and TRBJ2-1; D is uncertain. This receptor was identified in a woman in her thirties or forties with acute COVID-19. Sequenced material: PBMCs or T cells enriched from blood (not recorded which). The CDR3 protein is CSAGARYNEQFF. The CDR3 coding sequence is TGCAGCGCCGGCGCTCGCTACAATGAGCAGTTCTTC.